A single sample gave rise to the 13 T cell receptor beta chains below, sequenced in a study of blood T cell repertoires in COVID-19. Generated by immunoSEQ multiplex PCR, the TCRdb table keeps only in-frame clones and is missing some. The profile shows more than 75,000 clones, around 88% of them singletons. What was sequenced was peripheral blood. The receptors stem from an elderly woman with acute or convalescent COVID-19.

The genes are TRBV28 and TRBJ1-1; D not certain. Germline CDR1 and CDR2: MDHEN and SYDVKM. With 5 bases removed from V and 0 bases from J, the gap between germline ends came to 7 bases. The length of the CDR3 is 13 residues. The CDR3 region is CASSTGVNTEAFF. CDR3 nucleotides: TGTGCCAGCAGTACCGGGGTGAACACTGAAGCTTTCTTT.

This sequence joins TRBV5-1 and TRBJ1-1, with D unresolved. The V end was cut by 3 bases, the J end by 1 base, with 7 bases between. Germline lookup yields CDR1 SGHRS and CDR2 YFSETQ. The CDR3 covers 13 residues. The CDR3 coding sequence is TGCGCCAGCAGCTCCGGAGCGAACACTGAAGCTTTCTTT. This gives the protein CASSSGANTEAFF.

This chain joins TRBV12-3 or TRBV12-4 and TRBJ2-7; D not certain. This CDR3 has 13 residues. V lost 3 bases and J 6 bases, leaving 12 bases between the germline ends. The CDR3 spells CASSFGRPREQYF. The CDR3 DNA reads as TGTGCCAGCAGTTTCGGCAGGCCCCGCGAGCAGTACTTC.

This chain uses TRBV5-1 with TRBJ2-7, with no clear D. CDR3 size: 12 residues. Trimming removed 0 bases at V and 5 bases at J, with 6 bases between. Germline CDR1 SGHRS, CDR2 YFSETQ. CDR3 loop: CASSLAPNEQYF. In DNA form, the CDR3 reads TGCGCCAGCAGCTTGGCCCCCAACGAGCAGTACTTC.

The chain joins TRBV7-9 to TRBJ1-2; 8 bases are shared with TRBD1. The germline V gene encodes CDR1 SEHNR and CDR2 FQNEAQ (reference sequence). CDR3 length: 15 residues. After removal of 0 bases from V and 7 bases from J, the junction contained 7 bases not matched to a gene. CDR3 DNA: TGTGCCAGCAGCTTAGCTTCAGGGGGCGCCTCTGGCTACACCTTC. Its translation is CASSLASGGASGYTF.

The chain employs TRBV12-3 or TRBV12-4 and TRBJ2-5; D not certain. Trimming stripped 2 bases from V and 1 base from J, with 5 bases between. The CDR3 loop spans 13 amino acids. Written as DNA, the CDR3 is TGTGCCAGCAGTTTATCTGTCCAAGAGACCCAGTACTTC. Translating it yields CASSLSVQETQYF.

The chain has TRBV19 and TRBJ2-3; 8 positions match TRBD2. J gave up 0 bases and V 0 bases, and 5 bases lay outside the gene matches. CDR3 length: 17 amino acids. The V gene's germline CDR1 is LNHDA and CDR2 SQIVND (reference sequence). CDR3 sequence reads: CASSIDRGGTSTDTQYF. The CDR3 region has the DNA TGTGCCAGTAGTATAGATCGGGGGGGAACTAGCACAGATACGCAGTATTTT.

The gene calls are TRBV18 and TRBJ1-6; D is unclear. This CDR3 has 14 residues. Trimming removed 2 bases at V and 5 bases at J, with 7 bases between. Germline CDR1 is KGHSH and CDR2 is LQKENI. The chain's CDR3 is CASSPGTNNSPLHF. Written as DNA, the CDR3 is TGTGCCAGCTCACCAGGCACCAATAATTCACCCCTCCACTTT.

CDR3: CASMGQGKRNTIYF. The CDR3 nucleotides read TGTGCCAGTATGGGACAGGGAAAGCGAAACACCATATATTTT. J is TRBJ1-3 and V is TRBV19, with 9 bases fitting TRBD1. Per the germline V gene, CDR1 is LNHDA and CDR2 is SQIVND (reference sequence). The J segment lost 5 bases and the V segment lost 7 bases, leaving 6 bases of the junction unmatched. CDR3 length: 14 residues.

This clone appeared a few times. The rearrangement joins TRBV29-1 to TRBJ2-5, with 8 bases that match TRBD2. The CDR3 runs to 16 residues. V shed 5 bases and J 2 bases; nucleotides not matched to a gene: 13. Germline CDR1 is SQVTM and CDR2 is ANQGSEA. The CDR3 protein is CSVSGGVAGKQETQYF. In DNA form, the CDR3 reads TGCAGCGTTTCGGGAGGGGTAGCGGGAAAACAAGAGACCCAGTACTTC.

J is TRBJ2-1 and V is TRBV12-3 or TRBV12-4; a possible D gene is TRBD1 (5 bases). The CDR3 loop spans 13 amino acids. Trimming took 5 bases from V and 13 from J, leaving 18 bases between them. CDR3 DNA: TGTGCCAGCAGTCCACGACAGCGCCAGGAACAGTTCTTC. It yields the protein CASSPRQRQEQFF.

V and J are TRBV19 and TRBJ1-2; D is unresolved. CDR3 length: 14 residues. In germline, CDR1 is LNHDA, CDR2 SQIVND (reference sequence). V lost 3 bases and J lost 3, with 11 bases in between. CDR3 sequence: CASSIGGRDYGYTF. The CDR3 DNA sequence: TGTGCCAGTAGTATTGGAGGGCGTGACTATGGCTACACCTTC.

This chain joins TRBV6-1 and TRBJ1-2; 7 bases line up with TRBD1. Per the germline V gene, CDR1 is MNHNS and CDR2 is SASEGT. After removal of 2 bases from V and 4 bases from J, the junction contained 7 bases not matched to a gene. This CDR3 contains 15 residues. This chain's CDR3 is CASSESSGQIYGYTF. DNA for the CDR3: TGTGCCAGCAGTGAATCCTCGGGACAGATCTATGGCTACACCTTC.